The rows below give T cell receptor beta chains drawn from one sample of a study of T cells in Graves' hyperthyroidism and ophthalmopathy. TCRdb used MiXCR to reprocess the multiplex PCR reads, holding one entry per CDR3 protein. The sample consists of 500,000 to 800,000 distinct CDR3 sequences, 45% of them appearing once. Sequenced sample: peripheral blood or thyroid tissue (not recorded which). The receptors stem from an adult man with Graves' disease, either hyperthyroidism or ophthalmopathy (not recorded which). Each CDR3 is given with its conserved first and last residue.

CASSLSTGEQYF	TRBV6-5	TRBJ2-7
CATSGQGAGAQPQHF	TRBV24-1	TRBJ1-5
CAISDGDNYGYTF	TRBV10-3	TRBJ1-2
CATSTYEKLFF	TRBV15	TRBJ1-4
CATSGGQGADEQYF	TRBV24-1	TRBJ2-7
CASSFRDLSNSPLHF	TRBV7-2	TRBJ1-6
CASSVGRFYEQYF	TRBV4-1	TRBJ2-7
CSVNPHWTSGLQETQYF	TRBV20-1	TRBJ2-5
CASRRTGRQETQYF	TRBV7-2	TRBJ2-5
CASSKGGANYGYTF	TRBV25-1	TRBJ1-2
CSPRFNEQYF	TRBV29-1	TRBJ2-7
CASSQDEGGYGYTF	TRBV2	TRBJ1-2
CASSLTGQRIRNTEAFF	TRBV10-3	TRBJ1-1
CSAREGTSNSPLHF	TRBV20-1	TRBJ1-6
CAVRKGADSYNSPLHF	TRBV10-3	TRBJ1-6
CASSRATGGNEKLFF	TRBV7-2	TRBJ1-4
CASSLRESGEKLFF	TRBV7-2	TRBJ1-4